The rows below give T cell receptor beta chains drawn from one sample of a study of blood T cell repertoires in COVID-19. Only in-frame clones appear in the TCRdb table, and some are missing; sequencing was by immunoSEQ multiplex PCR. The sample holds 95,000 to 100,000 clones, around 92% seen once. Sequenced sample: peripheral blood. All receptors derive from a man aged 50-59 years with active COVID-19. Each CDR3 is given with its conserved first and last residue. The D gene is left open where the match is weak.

CASSRRGTPSSYNSPLHF	TRBJ1-6	-	18	TRBV6-6
CASSEASGRVGDTQYF	TRBJ2-3	TRBD2	16	TRBV6-1
CASSQPSGSSNEQFF	TRBJ2-1	TRBD2	15	TRBV6-5
CAIKERELDEQYF	TRBJ2-7	TRBD2	13	TRBV10-3
CASSTHGTTRGGDIQYF	TRBJ2-4	TRBD2	17	TRBV7-3
CASSVTGLYQPQHF	TRBJ1-5	TRBD1	14	TRBV6-5
CASSAGRGGYGYTF	TRBJ1-2	-	14	TRBV6-5
CASEDGRGFYEQYF	TRBJ2-7	-	14	TRBV6-5
CASGFSGTRNNEQFF	TRBJ2-1	TRBD2	15	TRBV2
CASRTPGQQNEQFF	TRBJ2-1	TRBD1	14	TRBV5-4
CASSSRLAGGPNEQFF	TRBJ2-1	TRBD2	16	TRBV6-2/TRBV6-3
CSVPDGGEQFF	TRBJ2-1	-	11	TRBV29-1
CASSLTGQTYEQYF	TRBJ2-7	TRBD1	14	TRBV19
CASSGGTGGYNQPQHF	TRBJ1-5	TRBD1	16	TRBV25-1
CASSQDRYGYTF	TRBJ1-2	-	12	TRBV3-1/TRBV3-2
CASSLGGENSPLHF	TRBJ1-6	TRBD1	14	TRBV5-1
CAWSDWTGGEKLFF	TRBJ1-4	TRBD1	14	TRBV30
CAWSPGTGVTGFF	TRBJ1-1	TRBD1	13	TRBV30
CASSPWSVTDTQYF	TRBJ2-3	-	14	TRBV11-2
CAISDGTSGGTDTQYF	TRBJ2-3	TRBD2	16	TRBV10-3
CASRGTSNYGYTF	TRBJ1-2	-	13	TRBV28
CASSPLEAGEQFF	TRBJ2-1	TRBD2	13	TRBV18
CASSGTGAQDEQFF	TRBJ2-1	TRBD1	14	TRBV11-2
CASDSGTGGTEAFF	TRBJ1-1	TRBD1	14	TRBV6-5
CASSFVTGQDEQFF	TRBJ2-1	TRBD1	14	TRBV11-2
CASSPTGDRPQHF	TRBJ1-5	TRBD1	13	TRBV18
CASSPQNPLGQLNSPLHF	TRBJ1-6	TRBD1	18	TRBV18
CASGTSGSPPSEQYF	TRBJ2-7	TRBD2	15	TRBV6-5
CASSLGSGTGTRETQYF	TRBJ2-5	TRBD1	17	TRBV7-6
CASSKGQAGGYANEQFF	TRBJ2-1	-	17	TRBV19
CASSTLRDRESGNTIYF	TRBJ1-3	TRBD1	17	TRBV28
CASSSTARSHEQFF	TRBJ2-1	-	14	TRBV7-2
CASGKDSYNQGTEAFF	TRBJ1-1	-	16	TRBV2
CASSPVILGAGGNTIYF	TRBJ1-3	-	17	TRBV5-1
CASSLLAGGRGYNEQFF	TRBJ2-1	TRBD2	17	TRBV11-2
CASSQDFQLGGNRELFF	TRBJ2-2	-	17	TRBV14
CASSFAGPGPFSSGANVLTF	TRBJ2-6	-	20	TRBV5-1
CASSVGQVGEQFF	TRBJ2-1	-	13	TRBV9
CAIRDRYNEQFF	TRBJ2-1	-	12	TRBV10-3
CASTKYGPHYEQYF	TRBJ2-7	-	14	TRBV10-1
CASSEGGAYEQYF	TRBJ2-7	-	13	TRBV2
CASSLQGSDTQYF	TRBJ2-3	-	13	TRBV7-3
CASSVTGEAGELFF	TRBJ2-2	TRBD1	14	TRBV19
CASSSTIRGTGHGYTF	TRBJ1-2	TRBD1	16	TRBV6-2/TRBV6-3
CASILTSGSSYEQYF	TRBJ2-7	TRBD2	15	TRBV28
CASSFDRGGEQYF	TRBJ2-7	TRBD1	13	TRBV7-2
CASSPLRVNTEAFF	TRBJ1-1	-	14	TRBV14
CASSLESSGSNEQFF	TRBJ2-1	TRBD2	15	TRBV11-3
CASSPSLNEKLFF	TRBJ1-4	-	13	TRBV18
CASSTRQGPYNEQFF	TRBJ2-1	TRBD1	15	TRBV9
CASRRQPSQGNSPLHF	TRBJ1-6	-	16	TRBV27
CASSEAVAGGPKNIQYF	TRBJ2-4	TRBD2	17	TRBV6-1